This T cell receptor (beta chain) was found in a study of OX40 agonist ivuxolimab in advanced cancers. Study context: Participants could have had prior anti-PD-1, anti-PD-L1 or anti-CTLA-4 therapy, and approximately 40% had some.

The CDR3 has 16 amino acids. Germline V gene data show CDR1 as ENHRY and CDR2 as SYGVKD. V dropped 3 bases and J dropped 0 bases, with 12 bases sitting between them. Assay used: immunoSEQ multiplex PCR; TCRdb lists only in-frame clones, some missing. The sample holds approximately 40,000 clones, more than 75% seen once. This sample comprised CD4+ or CD8+ T cells sorted from blood, obtained in a trial of the OX40 agonist ivuxolimab. The receptor was isolated from an adult with an advanced solid tumor such as melanoma, head and neck, liver or kidney cancer. This rearrangement joins TRBV10-3 to TRBJ1-3; maybe TRBD1 (5 bases). The CDR3 DNA follows: TGTGCCATCAGTGACCTCGACAGTGTCTCTGGAAACACCATATATTTT. Its translation is CAISDLDSVSGNTIYF.